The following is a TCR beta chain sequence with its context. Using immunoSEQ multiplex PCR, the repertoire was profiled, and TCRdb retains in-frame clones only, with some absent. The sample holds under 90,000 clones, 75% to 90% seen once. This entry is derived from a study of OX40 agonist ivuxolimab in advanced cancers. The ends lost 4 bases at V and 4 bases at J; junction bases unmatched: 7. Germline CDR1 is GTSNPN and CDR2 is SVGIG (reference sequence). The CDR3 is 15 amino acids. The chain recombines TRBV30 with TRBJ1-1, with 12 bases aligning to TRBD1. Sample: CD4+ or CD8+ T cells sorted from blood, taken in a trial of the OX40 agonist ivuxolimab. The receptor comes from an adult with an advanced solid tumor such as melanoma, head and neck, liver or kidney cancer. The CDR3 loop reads CAWNFLGQGATEAFF. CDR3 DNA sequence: TGTGCCTGGAACTTTTTGGGACAGGGGGCCACTGAAGCTTTCTTT.